This T cell receptor beta chain was observed in a study of a mutant IDH1 vaccine in newly diagnosed glioma. About the study: The initiation of vaccination occurred 4-6 weeks after radiotherapy alone, or with temozolomide cycles. Before enrollment, the patients had been treated with radiotherapy alone, temozolomide alone, or both together. Most of them had received both. Treated patients were approximately 62% male, about 40% female, mean age roughly 40 years.

Broader study findings: Whatever changes occurred in top peripheral T cell clonotypes seemed unrelated to pseudoprogression.

Time point here: week 5, during vaccination. Each dose of the vaccine consisted of 300 ug of mutant IDH1 20-mer peptide, with topical imiquimod. On this clone: No antigen is known for it.

The CDR3 totals 16 residues. Per germline, CDR1 KGHSH and CDR2 LQKENI. Germline trimming cut 4 bases from V and 3 bases from J; bases unmatched to any gene: 9. Sequencing was performed with immunoSEQ multiplex PCR; in TCRdb, only in-frame clones are kept and a portion is missing. The sample yields over 30,000 clones, roughly 83% seen once. This specimen was PBMCs, taken from a glioma patient whose treatment included an IDH1 peptide vaccine. The chain joins TRBV18 to TRBJ1-5; TRBD1 matches at 7 bases. This clonotype was obtained from a man aged 25-40 years with glioma. CDR3 coding DNA: TGTGCCAGCTCACAGCTACAGAGGGGGCTCAATCAGCCCCAGCATTTT. This codes for CASSQLQRGLNQPQHF.